This T cell receptor beta chain was found in a study of cytomegalovirus exposure and HLA in healthy donors. Study outcomes and limitations: The tendency of first-cohort TCR clusters to co-occur in the 120 or so validation repertoires emerged from a later analysis.

In regard to this clone: Its matching antigen is unknown.

Generated by immunoSEQ multiplex PCR, the TCRdb table keeps only in-frame clones and is missing some. The data show about 140,000 clones, approximately 86% seen once. V was clipped by 4 bases and J by 0 bases; unmatched bases: 5. The CDR3 is made up of 16 amino acids. Germline CDR1 and CDR2: SGHTA and FQGNSA. This clonotype originated in a man aged 18 to 30 in good health and CMV-seropositive. Sequencing was done on a sample of PBMCs. The chain links TRBV7-2 to TRBJ2-7, with 11 bases aligning to TRBD2. In nucleotides, the CDR3 is TGTGCCAGCAGCTACGACGGGACTAGCGGCTCCTACGAGCAGTACTTC. This codes for CASSYDGTSGSYEQYF.